The 29 T cell receptor beta chains listed next were all sequenced from one sample in a study of blood T cell repertoires in COVID-19. Data came from immunoSEQ multiplex PCR; TCRdb stores just in-frame clones and leaves some out. The table includes 95,000 to 150,000 clones, 80% detected once. The specimen was peripheral blood. The origin of the receptors is a man aged 55-75 years with active or convalescent COVID-19.

The V call is TRBV7-2, the J call TRBJ2-1, with 7 nucleotides matching TRBD1. Unmatched junction bases numbered 0, after V lost 4 bases and J lost 3 bases. Per germline, CDR1 SGHTA and CDR2 FQGNSA. The CDR3 extends over 13 amino acids. The CDR3 here is CASSWDSYNEQFF. The CDR3 nucleotides are TGTGCCAGCAGCTGGGACAGCTACAATGAGCAGTTCTTC.

The J gene is TRBJ2-7, the V gene TRBV10-3, with TRBD1 matching over 9 bases. The CDR3 sequence is 14 residues long. The V segment lost 2 bases and the J segment 4 bases; nucleotides outside the gene matches: 3. Germline lookup yields CDR1 ENHRY and CDR2 SYGVKD. The CDR3 sequence is CAISEPDRGYEQYF. DNA of the CDR3: TGTGCCATCAGTGAGCCGGACAGGGGTTACGAGCAGTACTTC.

The chain couples TRBV28 to TRBJ1-1; D remains unclear. Looked up from germline, CDR1 is MDHEN and CDR2 is SYDVKM. The V gene lost 5 bases and the J gene lost 3 bases, with 13 bases spanning the gap. This CDR3 spans 14 amino acids. The CDR3 DNA reads TGTGCCAGCAGTGCTCCCGGGAGATACACTGAAGCTTTCTTT. Protein: CASSAPGRYTEAFF.

The chain is built from TRBV6-6 and TRBJ1-3; perhaps TRBD1 as D (5 bases). Germline values: CDR1 MNHNY, CDR2 SVGAGI (reference sequence). Between the trimmed V and J ends, which lost 6 bases and 0 bases, there was a span of 15 bases. The CDR3 has 16 amino acids. The CDR3 DNA is TGTGCCAGCAGGTCGATTGTGGGGCGCTCTGGAAACACCATATATTTT. The encoded protein is CASRSIVGRSGNTIYF.

The chain recombines TRBV29-1 with TRBJ1-2; unclear D gene. The CDR3 is 11 residues long. V was cut by 4 bases and J by 2 bases, with 5 bases left in between. CDR1 is SQVTM and CDR2 is ANQGSEA in the germline V gene. CDR3 DNA sequence: TGCAGCGTTGCGGGGAACTATGGCTACACCTTC. It encodes CSVAGNYGYTF.

On this clone itself: The same CDR3 also results from other DNA sequences found in this sample. The chain uses TRBV12-5 and TRBJ2-5; TRBD2 agrees at 7 bases. Germline V gene data show CDR1 as LGHNT and CDR2 as FRNRAP. CDR3 length: 13 amino acids. The CDR3, as DNA: TGTGCCAGTATTTCTCCGCGGGGGGAGACCCAGTACTTC. As protein: CASISPRGETQYF.

The V call is TRBV9, the J call TRBJ2-5, with 8 positions matching TRBD2. The V gene's germline CDR1 is SGDLS and CDR2 YYNGEE. The CDR3 has 16 residues. V lost 4 bases, J lost 5 bases, and 13 bases stayed unmatched. The CDR3 loop is CASSPVGAGGMETQYF. CDR3 nucleotides: TGTGCCAGCAGCCCAGTGGGGGCGGGAGGTATGGAGACCCAGTACTTC.

This clone was counted only a few times. The J gene is TRBJ1-3, the V gene TRBV4-1, with 10 bases matching TRBD1. Germline CDR1 and CDR2: MGHRA and YSYEKL. The CDR3 is 17 residues long. Trimming took 5 bases from V and 2 from J; bases not matched to a gene: 9. Here the CDR3 reads CASSAVGQGMAGNTIYF. The CDR3 nucleotides read TGCGCCAGCAGCGCCGTGGGACAGGGGATGGCTGGAAACACCATATATTTT.

The CDR3 nucleotides are TGTGCCAGCAGCTTGGCCGGGACAGGGGCCAATCAGCCCCAGCATTTT. It encodes CASSLAGTGANQPQHF. The genes are TRBV5-6 and TRBJ1-5; TRBD1 matches at 10 bases. The CDR3 sequence is 16 residues long. Germline CDR1 reads SGHDT; CDR2 reads YYEEEE. J gave up 3 bases and V 0 bases, and 3 bases lay outside the gene matches.

The rearrangement links TRBV5-1 to TRBJ1-6, with 9 bases identical to TRBD1. Trimming cost V 5 bases and J 9 bases; bases outside gene matches: 6. The germline V gene encodes CDR1 SGHRS and CDR2 YFSETQ. The CDR3 sequence is 14 residues long. This CDR3 is CASSSDRGFSPLHF. As DNA, the CDR3 is TGCGCCAGCAGTTCCGACAGGGGGTTTTCACCCCTCCACTTT.

This chain uses TRBV28 with TRBJ1-1; D not resolved. V shed 6 bases and J shed 9 bases, with 8 bases lying between them. The CDR3 runs to 10 residues. Germline V gene sequence: CDR1 MDHEN, CDR2 SYDVKM. The CDR3 region is CASSGLQAFF. The CDR3 DNA reads TGTGCCAGCAGCGGTCTTCAAGCTTTCTTT.

V usage is TRBV9 and J usage is TRBJ2-3, with 12 bases aligning to TRBD2. CDR3 length equals 18 residues. V dropped 0 bases and J dropped 0; count of bases not matched to a gene: 5. Germline CDR1 reads SGDLS; CDR2 reads YYNGEE. In DNA, the CDR3 is TGTGCCAGCAGCGTAGCGGAGGGGACTAGCGGGAGCACAGATACGCAGTATTTT. Encoded protein: CASSVAEGTSGSTDTQYF.

This clone was seen a single time. The chain has TRBV11-3 and TRBJ2-7; D is perhaps TRBD1 (6 bases). CDR1 and CDR2 from the germline V gene are SGHNT and YENEEA. This CDR3 spans 14 amino acids. The V end lost 5 bases, the J end lost 5 bases, and 16 bases lay between the germline ends. The CDR3 DNA sequence: TGTGCCAGCAGCCAATCACGAGGACAGCACGAGCAGTACTTC. It codes for CASSQSRGQHEQYF.

The chain is built from TRBV12-3 or TRBV12-4 and TRBJ2-7; 7 nucleotides line up with TRBD1. The junction had 4 bases not matched to a gene; V was cut back by 4 bases and J by 4 bases. The CDR3 length is 13 residues. This CDR3 is CASSWNRGYEQYF. CDR3 bases: TGTGCCAGCAGTTGGAACAGGGGTTACGAGCAGTACTTC.

The chain uses TRBV3-1 (or the pseudogene TRBV3-2) and TRBJ2-2, with D perhaps matching TRBD2 (6 bases). Trimming left V 2 bases short and J 6 bases short, with 16 bases between. The CDR3 spans 16 residues. Germline-derived CDR1 and CDR2 are LGHDT and YNNKEL (reference sequence). The DNA of the CDR3 is TGTGCCAGCAGCCAATCGGGACTGGTGCGCGCCGGGGAGCTGTTTTTT. Encoded protein: CASSQSGLVRAGELFF.

Only one count was recorded for this clone. The CDR3: CASNIQGNSETQYF. Here the CDR3 DNA reads TGCGCCAGCAACATCCAGGGTAACTCAGAGACCCAGTACTTC. The V call is TRBV5-1, the J call TRBJ2-5, with D possibly being TRBD1 (5 bases). Germline V gene data show CDR1 as SGHRS and CDR2 as YFSETQ. The CDR3 has 14 residues. Deletions cut 6 bases from V and 4 bases from J, with 16 bases between.

This clone was seen just once. This CDR3 is CASSINRVNEQFF. CDR3 in DNA: TGTGCCAGTAGTATAAACAGGGTAAATGAGCAGTTCTTC. J is TRBJ2-1 and V is TRBV19, with a weak D call TRBD1 (6 bases). The ends were cut back, 2 bases at V and 7 bases at J, with 9 bases in the middle. Looked up from germline, CDR1 is LNHDA and CDR2 is SQIVND (reference sequence). The CDR3 runs 13 residues.

This chain connects TRBV28 to TRBJ1-4; D is uncertain. Germline CDR1 MDHEN, CDR2 SYDVKM. Trimming took off 2 bases at V and 8 bases at J, with 6 bases between the two ends. The CDR3 runs 12 residues. CDR3 DNA sequence: TGTGCCAGCAGTTTAGTGGGCGAAAAACTGTTTTTT. Its protein is CASSLVGEKLFF. The full variable domain, in which reference TRBV28 and TRBJ1-4 provide the parts outside the CDR3, is DVKVTQSSRYLVKRTGEKVFLECVQDMDHENMFWYRQDPGLGLRLIYFSYDVKMKEKGDIPEGYSVSREKKERFSLILESASTNQTSMYLCASSLVGEKLFFGSGTQLSVL.

The V gene is TRBV2, the J gene TRBJ2-2, with D perhaps TRBD2 (6 bases). The CDR3 has 15 amino acids. V was trimmed by 8 bases and J by 4 bases, leaving 17 bases between them. Germline V lookup: CDR1 SNHLY, CDR2 FYNNEI. The CDR3 coding sequence is TGTGCCAGCTCCGGGCCTCGGCGGGGCACCGGGGAGCTGTTTTTT. Translating it yields CASSGPRRGTGELFF.

The chain recombines TRBV18 with TRBJ1-1; a weak D match, TRBD1 (6 bases). The CDR3 extends over 14 amino acids. From germline, CDR1 is KGHSH and CDR2 LQKENI. Trimming pared 5 bases from V and 1 base from J, leaving 11 bases between. The CDR3 reads CASSSEQGNTEAFF. As DNA, the CDR3 is TGTGCCAGCTCATCCGAACAGGGGAACACTGAAGCTTTCTTT. Full variable domain (missing parts from reference TRBV18 and TRBJ1-1): NAGVMQNPRHLVRRRGQEARLRCSPMKGHSHVYWYRQLPEEGLKFMVYLQKENIIDESGMPKERFSAEFPKEGPSILRIQQVVRGDSAAYFCASSSEQGNTEAFFGQGTRLTVV.

The CDR3 loop is CASSLTGLAGHEQFF. CDR3 in DNA: TGCGCCAGCAGCCTAACGGGACTAGCGGGTCATGAGCAGTTCTTC. The chain uses TRBV5-1 and TRBJ2-1, with 12 bases identical to TRBD2. The CDR3 extends over 15 amino acids. J was trimmed by 8 bases and V by 4 bases; bases with no gene match: 7. Germline V CDR1 and CDR2: SGHRS, YFSETQ. Together with reference TRBV5-1 and TRBJ2-1, the CDR3 gives the full variable domain: KAGVTQTPRYLIKTRGQQVTLSCSPISGHRSVSWYQQTPGQGLQFLFEYFSETQRNKGNFPGRFSGRQFSNSRSEMNVSTLELGDSALYLCASSLTGLAGHEQFFGPGTRLTVL.

The chain joins TRBV19 to TRBJ2-2; TRBD1 is a possible D gene (5 bases). CDR3 size: 15 residues. CDR1 and CDR2 from the germline V gene are LNHDA and SQIVND (reference sequence). The V end lost 3 bases, the J end lost 0 bases, and 8 bases lay between the germline ends. DNA for the CDR3: TGTGCCAGTAGTATTCTAGGGGCGAACACCGGGGAGCTGTTTTTT. Translated: CASSILGANTGELFF. Based on the CDR3 plus reference TRBV19 and TRBJ2-2, the full variable domain is DGGITQSPKYLFRKEGQNVTLSCEQNLNHDAMYWYRQDPGQGLRLIYYSQIVNDFQKGDIAEGYSVSREKKESFPLTVTSAQKNPTAFYLCASSILGANTGELFFGEGSRLTVL.

The J gene is TRBJ1-1, the V gene TRBV15; 9 nucleotides line up with TRBD1. The V gene end was trimmed by 8 bases and the J gene end by 0 bases; junction bases not matched to a gene: 4. The CDR3 sequence is 14 residues long. Per germline, CDR1 LNHNV and CDR2 YYDKDF (reference sequence). Written as DNA, the CDR3 is TGTGCCACCCGCCGGGACAGGGTGAACACTGAAGCTTTCTTT. Residues: CATRRDRVNTEAFF.

The chain carries TRBV7-2 and TRBJ1-6; 9 bases agree with TRBD1. The germline gives CDR1 SGHTA, CDR2 FQGNSA. Trimming at V came to 6 bases and at J to 1 base, leaving 7 bases not matched to a gene. The CDR3 extends over 17 amino acids. The CDR3 bases are TGTGCCAGCAGAGGGACAGGGACAAGATCCTATAATTCACCCCTCCACTTT. Its protein product is CASRGTGTRSYNSPLHF.

The rearrangement links TRBV7-2 to TRBJ1-6, with TRBD1 matching 10 bases. V was pared by 5 bases and J by 10 bases, with 8 bases of the junction left unmatched. In germline, CDR1 is SGHTA, CDR2 FQGNSA. There are 15 residues in the CDR3. DNA of the CDR3: TGTGCCAGCAGCCCAAGACAGGGGGCGAGGTCACCCCTCCACTTT. It translates to CASSPRQGARSPLHF.

The V and J genes are TRBV28 and TRBJ1-2, with 9 bases lining up with TRBD1. The CDR3 is 15 amino acids. The germline CDR1 and CDR2 sequences are MDHEN and SYDVKM. V gave up 5 bases and J gave up 4 bases; unmatched junction bases: 8. This CDR3 is CASSPPDRGPYGYTF. The DNA for the CDR3 is TGTGCCAGCAGTCCCCCGGACAGGGGTCCCTATGGCTACACCTTC.

The CDR3 spells CASSPRDSGNTIYF. The CDR3 DNA reads TGTGCCAGCAGCCCTCGGGACAGTGGAAACACCATATATTTT. This rearrangement joins TRBV3-1 (or the pseudogene TRBV3-2) to TRBJ1-3; TRBD1 matches 7 bases. J lost 3 bases, V lost 4 bases, and 3 bases had no gene match. CDR3 length equals 14 residues. Germline V gene lookup returns CDR1 LGHDT and CDR2 YNNKEL (reference sequence).

The chain links TRBV25-1 to TRBJ1-5; no clear D gene. CDR3 length: 13 residues. Germline CDR1 and CDR2: MGHDK and SYGVNS. V lost 3 bases to trimming and J lost 3 bases, with 6 bases between them. CDR3 protein: CASSDRINQPQHF. The CDR3 nucleotides are TGTGCCAGCAGTGACAGAATCAATCAGCCCCAGCATTTT.

This clone was counted ten times or more. Within the sample, other DNA sequences also encode this same CDR3. The V call is TRBV6-5, the J call TRBJ1-1; D is unresolved. With 8 bases removed from V and 3 bases from J, the gap between germline ends came to 7 bases. The germline gives CDR1 MNHEY, CDR2 SVGAGI. CDR3 size: 11 residues. The CDR3 sequence is CASLTYTEAFF. CDR3 bases: TGTGCCAGCCTCACATACACTGAAGCTTTCTTT.